These T cell receptor beta chains were read from a single sample in a study of regulatory and conventional T cells in RAG deficiency. Libraries were prepared by immunoSEQ multiplex PCR; TCRdb keeps only in-frame clonotypes and omits some of them. This repertoire shows 45,000 or so clones, about 90% found once; its top ten account for around 0.5%. The sample was also reused in another study, on regulatory T cells.

Sequencing was done on a sample of CD4+ effector T cells sorted from blood. These receptors were obtained from a human donor in good health. CDR3s leave out the opening cysteine and the closing phenylalanine or tryptophan. D genes are given only for firm matches. Some rows mark clone size as missing; the rest say once, few, many or name a class of expanded clone.

.,.,TRBV20-1,TRBJ1-1,SPDGNTEAF
.,.,TRBV7-9,TRBJ1-1,ASSLEVPATEAF
.,.,TRBV19,TRBJ1-4,ASRPQGIGGGGKLF
.,.,TRBV18,TRBJ2-5,ASSPNPLAGIKETQY
TRBD1,.,TRBV27,TRBJ2-3,ASSLSGTGGDTQY
.,.,TRBV11-2,TRBJ2-1,ASSSEARSYNEQF
.,.,TRBV11-2,TRBJ2-7,ASSLSNEQY
.,.,TRBV25-1,TRBJ2-7,ASMGSYEQY
.,few,TRBV19,TRBJ1-5,ASSGGGVQPQH
.,.,TRBV28,TRBJ1-2,ASTKTGTYGYT
.,.,TRBV6-6,.,ASSSRDGSYEQY
.,once,TRBV6-5,TRBJ1-6,ASSSPGSDSPLH
.,.,TRBV9,TRBJ2-2,ASSPRLGNTGELF
.,.,TRBV28,TRBJ1-3,ATARISRNTIY
.,.,TRBV5-1,TRBJ2-6,ASRGSGANVLT
TRBD1,.,TRBV27,TRBJ1-1,ASSRRPGQVSTMNTEAF
.,.,TRBV5-8,TRBJ2-7,ASLFTLLSDTVLFEQY
.,.,TRBV14,TRBJ1-1,ASSHLTREDTEAF
TRBD1,.,TRBV7-8,TRBJ1-2,ASSLRGGLDYGYT
TRBD2,.,TRBV5-1,TRBJ2-1,ASTTSGGTYNEQF
.,.,TRBV5-1,TRBJ1-1,ASSLPGTNTEAF
.,.,TRBV2,TRBJ1-6,ASNEFDNSPLH
.,.,TRBV7-9,TRBJ2-3,ASSLRRGLRSSTDTQY
TRBD1,.,TRBV11-2,.,ASRIAGQGTIYEQY
TRBD1,.,TRBV11-2,TRBJ2-2,ASSLDPGGNTGELF
.,once,TRBV9,TRBJ1-2,ASSISPVGEYYGYT